The next 10 T cell receptor beta chains were all read from a single sample in a study of shared clonotypes between healthy human individuals. Sequencing used immunoSEQ multiplex PCR; TCRdb keeps in-frame clones, though not all of them. Here the sample spans roughly 500,000 clones, 76% being singletons. The sequencing input was PBMCs. The receptors were sampled from a woman between 40 and 55 years old in good health. Some clones in this sample may be carry-over from other donors' samples.

The chain recombines TRBV5-1 with TRBJ2-1, with 8 positions matching TRBD1. V was pared by 3 bases and J by 3 bases, with 11 bases of the junction left unmatched. CDR1 is SGHRS and CDR2 is YFSETQ in the germline V gene. The CDR3 length is 17 residues. CDR3: CASSWTGFSLIYNEQFF. CDR3 coding DNA: TGCGCCAGCAGCTGGACAGGGTTCTCCCTCATCTACAATGAGCAGTTCTTC. The full variable domain, with the rest looked up from reference TRBV5-1 and TRBJ2-1, is KAGVTQTPRYLIKTRGQQVTLSCSPISGHRSVSWYQQTPGQGLQFLFEYFSETQRNKGNFPGRFSGRQFSNSRSEMNVSTLELGDSALYLCASSWTGFSLIYNEQFFGPGTRLTVL.

This chain links TRBV25-1 with TRBJ1-2, with a tentative D call TRBD1 (5 bases). There are 14 residues in the CDR3. Germline lookup yields CDR1 MGHDK and CDR2 SYGVNS. The V gene lost 3 bases and the J gene lost 8 bases, with 16 bases spanning the gap. The CDR3 DNA sequence: TGTGCCAGCAGTGAGGATTCAGGGATCCTCGGCTACACCTTC. This sequence encodes CASSEDSGILGYTF.

The chain uses TRBV4-1 and TRBJ1-1, with D possibly TRBD1 on 5 matching bases. V lost 0 bases and J 8 bases, leaving 7 bases between the germline ends. CDR1 and CDR2 (germline): MGHRA, YSYEKL. The CDR3 extends over 12 amino acids. CDR3 region: CASSQDQGEAFF. The CDR3 DNA sequence: TGCGCCAGCAGCCAAGATCAGGGAGAAGCTTTCTTT.

Worth noting for this clone: Possible read error: a much larger clone is one base away. This specimen includes other DNA sequences encoding the same CDR3. V gene TRBV29-1 combines with J gene TRBJ1-1; D gene ambiguous. This CDR3 has 13 residues. The germline CDR1 and CDR2 sequences are SQVTM and ANQGSEA. The CDR3 DNA reads as TGCAGCGTCACAGTAGGGTTAGACACTGAAGCTTTCTTC. As protein: CSVTVGLDTEAFF.

This clone was counted many times. The chain couples TRBV6-4 to TRBJ2-1; no firm D call. Germline CDR1 MRHNA, CDR2 SNTAGT. The CDR3 length is 16 residues. Trimming shortened V by 3 bases and J by 2 bases, and 14 bases separated the two germline ends. CDR3: CASSEGPNEPYNEQFF. The CDR3 region has the DNA TGTGCCAGCAGTGAGGGTCCAAATGAACCCTACAATGAGCAGTTCTTC.

The chain is built from TRBV15 and TRBJ1-3, with 10 bases matching TRBD1. From germline, CDR1 is LNHNV and CDR2 YYDKDF (reference sequence). The CDR3 sequence is 15 residues long. The ends lost 5 bases at V and 6 bases at J; junction bases unmatched: 7. Here the CDR3 DNA reads TGTGCCACCAGCGCCAGACAGGGGGCAGAAAACACCATATATTTT. Translation: CATSARQGAENTIYF.

The chain combines TRBV28 with TRBJ2-1; 10 bases are a match to TRBD2. The ends lost 4 bases at V and 7 bases at J; junction bases unmatched: 10. Germline CDR1 reads MDHEN; CDR2 reads SYDVKM. The CDR3 length is 16 residues. The CDR3 nucleotides are TGTGCCAGCAGTTCCCCGGCTAGCGGGAGATTGAATGAGCAGTTCTTC. This sequence encodes CASSSPASGRLNEQFF.

The CDR3 is CASSLFGPSGTYEQYF. The CDR3 bases are TGTGCCAGCAGTTTATTTGGCCCTAGCGGCACCTACGAGCAGTACTTC. The chain employs TRBV27 and TRBJ2-7, with 7 bases identical to TRBD2. The V segment lost 1 base and the J segment 2 bases; nucleotides outside the gene matches: 8. The CDR3 runs to 16 residues. Germline V gene data show CDR1 as MNHEY and CDR2 as SMNVEV (reference sequence).

V and J are TRBV2 and TRBJ2-5; D not resolved. The CDR3 totals 12 residues. Germline-derived CDR1 and CDR2 are SNHLY and FYNNEI. V was cut by 6 bases and J by 0 bases, with 5 bases left in between. CDR3 sequence: CASRVDQETQYF. DNA of the CDR3: TGTGCCAGCAGGGTGGACCAAGAGACCCAGTACTTC.

The DNA for the CDR3 is TGTGCCAGCAGGCAGGGGGCCGCTGGAAACACCATATATTTT. It yields the protein CASRQGAAGNTIYF. The rearrangement uses TRBV7-9 and TRBJ1-3; 8 bases match TRBD1. With 6 bases clipped from V and 2 bases from J, the junction kept 3 bases outside the gene matches. The CDR3 has 14 amino acids. CDR1 and CDR2 from the germline V gene are SEHNR and FQNEAQ (reference sequence).